This T cell receptor beta chain was observed in a study of lymphopenia after photon versus proton radiotherapy. The length of the CDR3 is 14 residues. Looked up from germline, CDR1 is LGHNT and CDR2 is FRNRAP. Trimming removed 4 bases from V and 3 bases from J, with 12 bases in between. Comments on this clone: Its cognate antigen is unknown.

The table came from immunoSEQ multiplex PCR; TCRdb's copy has only in-frame clones and leaves some out. The sample includes 20,000 to 25,000 clones, roughly 91% seen only once; the top ten take about a tenth. Study outcomes and limitations: Only patients who died were analyzed for survival; proton advantage is unproven. Post-nadir diversity loss with photons came from oligoclonal expansion, particularly CD8+ Temra cells. Relative stability marked proton patients; photon patients lost diversity and naive cells.

The specimen comprised peripheral blood, sampled from a patient treated with proton-based radiotherapy. The source of this sequence is a woman in her 70s with pancreatic cancer. Some clones in this sample may be carry-over from other donors' samples. The V gene is TRBV12-5, the J gene TRBJ2-5; D perhaps matches TRBD1 (5 bases). For the CDR3, the DNA is TGTGCTAGTGGTTCCGATGCAGGGAAAGAGACCCAGTACTTC. Its protein is CASGSDAGKETQYF.